These T cell receptor beta chains were read from a single sample in a study of T cell repertoires in cytomegalovirus infection. Using its own MiXCR run on the reads, TCRdb lists one record per CDR3 protein. The table includes 200,000 to 300,000 distinct CDR3 sequences, roughly an eighth detected once. Sequenced sample: PBMCs. The receptor source for this set is a human donor in good health (CMV status not recorded). Some clones in this sample may be carry-over from other donors' samples. The conserved cysteine and the conserved F or W are not part of the CDR3 here. Each record gives: V gene, clone size, J gene, CDR3 protein. The size of a clone is reported for some rows only, either as once, few or many, or as a class for expanded clones.

>TRBV7-2|many|TRBJ2-2
ASSLEGGGRGTGELF
>TRBV7-6|.|TRBJ2-5
ASSLVAMGAQETQY
>TRBV7-2|many|TRBJ2-7
ASSFDGPSYEQY
>TRBV7-8|many|TRBJ2-1
ASSPRGLAAYNEQF
>TRBV2|.|TRBJ2-3
ASSEGQSLADTQY
>TRBV19|.|TRBJ2-1
AVGPPYNEQF
>TRBV7-2|many|TRBJ1-1
ASSPIGQLNTEAF
>TRBV7-2|many|TRBJ2-3
ASSLDRGTDTQY
>TRBV6-1|few|TRBJ2-1
ASSEDRYSYNEQF
>TRBV12-3/TRBV12-4|few|TRBJ2-2
ASSLKTGVNTGELF
>TRBV11-2|few|TRBJ1-1
ASSSDRGRGSF
>TRBV7-9|many|TRBJ2-1
ASSLEGIHEQF
>TRBV19|.|TRBJ1-2
ASSTSVDRVHGYT